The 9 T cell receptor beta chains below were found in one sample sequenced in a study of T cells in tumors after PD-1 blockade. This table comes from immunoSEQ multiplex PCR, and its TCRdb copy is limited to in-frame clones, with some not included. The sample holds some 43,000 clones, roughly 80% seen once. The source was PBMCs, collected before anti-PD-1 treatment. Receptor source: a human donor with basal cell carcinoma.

The CDR3 sequence is CASSIVDRGFYGYTF. CDR3 DNA: TGTGCCAGTAGTATAGTGGACAGGGGGTTCTATGGCTACACCTTC. The chain employs TRBV19 and TRBJ1-2; 10 bases map to TRBD1. Trimming cost V 1 base and J 4 bases; bases outside gene matches: 3. Per the germline V gene, CDR1 is LNHDA and CDR2 is SQIVND (reference sequence). The CDR3 runs 15 residues. The whole variable domain, remainder taken from reference TRBV19 and TRBJ1-2, is DGGITQSPKYLFRKEGQNVTLSCEQNLNHDAMYWYRQDPGQGLRLIYYSQIVNDFQKGDIAEGYSVSREKKESFPLTVTSAQKNPTAFYLCASSIVDRGFYGYTFGSGTRLTVV.

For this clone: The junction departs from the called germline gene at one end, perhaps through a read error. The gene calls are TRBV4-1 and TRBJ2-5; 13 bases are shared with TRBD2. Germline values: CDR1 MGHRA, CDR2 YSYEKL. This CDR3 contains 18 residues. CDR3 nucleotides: TGCGCCAGTAGCCAAGAACTAGCGGGGGGGACTCGCCAAGAGACCCAGTACTTC. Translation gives CASSQELAGGTRQETQYF.

The CDR3 region has the DNA TGTGCCTGGAAGGTGGCGGATACGCAGTATTTT. Its protein product is CAWKVADTQYF. The chain uses TRBV30 and TRBJ2-3; D ambiguous. The V end was cut by 4 bases, the J end by 6 bases, with 8 bases between. There are 11 residues in the CDR3. Germline loops: CDR1 GTSNPN, CDR2 SVGIG (reference sequence).

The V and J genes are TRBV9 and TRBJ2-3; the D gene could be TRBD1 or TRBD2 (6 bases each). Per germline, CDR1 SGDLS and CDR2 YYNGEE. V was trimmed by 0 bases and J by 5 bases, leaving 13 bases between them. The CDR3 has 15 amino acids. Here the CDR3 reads CASSVEGGGGDTQYF. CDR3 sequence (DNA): TGTGCCAGCAGCGTAGAGGGGGGCGGTGGAGATACGCAGTATTTT.

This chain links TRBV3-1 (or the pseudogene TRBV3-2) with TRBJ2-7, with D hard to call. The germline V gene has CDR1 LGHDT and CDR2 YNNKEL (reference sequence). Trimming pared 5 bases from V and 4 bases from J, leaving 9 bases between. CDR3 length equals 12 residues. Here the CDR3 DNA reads TGTGCCAGCAGCTTTAAGGCATACGAGCAGTACTTC. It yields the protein CASSFKAYEQYF.

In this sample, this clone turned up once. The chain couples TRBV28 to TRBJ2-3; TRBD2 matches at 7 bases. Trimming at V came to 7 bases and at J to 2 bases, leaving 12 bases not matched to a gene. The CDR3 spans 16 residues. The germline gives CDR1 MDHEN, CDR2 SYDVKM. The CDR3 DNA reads TGTGCCAGCACCCCCCCGGGGAGCGGGGCCACAGATACGCAGTATTTT. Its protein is CASTPPGSGATDTQYF.

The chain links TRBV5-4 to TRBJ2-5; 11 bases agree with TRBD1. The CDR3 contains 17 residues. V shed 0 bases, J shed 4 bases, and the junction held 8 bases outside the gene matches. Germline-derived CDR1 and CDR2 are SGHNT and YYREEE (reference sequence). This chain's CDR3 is CASSLEGGQGGRETQYF. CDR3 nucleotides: TGTGCCAGCAGCTTGGAGGGGGGACAGGGGGGCCGAGAGACCCAGTACTTC.

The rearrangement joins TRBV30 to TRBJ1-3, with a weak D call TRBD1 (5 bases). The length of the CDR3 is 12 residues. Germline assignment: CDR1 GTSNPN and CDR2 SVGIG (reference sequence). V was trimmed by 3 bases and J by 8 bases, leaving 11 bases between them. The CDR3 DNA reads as TGTGCCTGGAGGTCAGGGATCCACACCATATATTTT. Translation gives CAWRSGIHTIYF.

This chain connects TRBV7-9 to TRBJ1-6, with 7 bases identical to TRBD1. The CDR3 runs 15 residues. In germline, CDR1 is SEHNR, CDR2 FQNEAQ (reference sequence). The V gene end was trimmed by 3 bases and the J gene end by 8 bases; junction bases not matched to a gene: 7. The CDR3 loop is CASSLRGQGDSPLHF. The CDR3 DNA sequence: TGTGCCAGCAGCTTGAGGGGGCAGGGGGATTCACCCCTCCACTTT.